This record covers a single TCR beta chain. Its antigen is unknown. One junction end disagrees with the germline gene, perhaps due to a read error. The PCR used 60 Vbeta and 13 Jbeta primers. The protocol was immunoSEQ multiplex PCR, while the TCRdb copy is restricted to in-frame clones and leaves out a portion. The sample yields fewer than 70,000 clones, roughly 74% seen once. Those who donated were healthy bone marrow donors. The data originate from a study of cytomegalovirus exposure and HLA in healthy donors. Findings and caveats of the study: Clonal expansion, a later analysis showed, was greater in HLA-associated TCR beta chains than in equally common others. When a later analysis was performed, an Asian-associated ancestry cluster reportedly had fewer N-insertions than the roughly 670-donor mean. Information on immune exposure was restricted to one variable (CMV serostatus).

Germline V lookup: CDR1 DFQATT, CDR2 SNEGSKA (reference sequence). There are 10 residues in the CDR3. The source material was PBMCs. This clonotype was sampled from a woman aged 55-69 years in good health and CMV-seropositive. The chain is built from TRBV20-1 and TRBJ1-1, with D uncertain. CDR3 nucleotides: TGCAGTGCTGGAGAGAAGAGAGCTTTCTTT. Translating it yields CSAGEKRAFF.